What follows is one T cell receptor beta chain and its context. Its binding antigen is unknown. Per-base quality was not reported, and no clone a single base away is much larger than it. The donors belonged to the validation cohort of over a hundred subjects, which was separate from the roughly 700-subject first cohort. This entry comes from a study of cytomegalovirus exposure and HLA in healthy donors (dated by TCRdb to the late 2010s). The study in broad terms: The 550 to 750 repertoires of the first cohort and the roughly 120 validation repertoires were produced on the same platform, according to a later analysis. To predict cytomegalovirus infection status, the study combined high-throughput TCR immunosequencing, statistical association of individual TCRs with disease status, and machine learning. The study aimed to test whether signatures of past pathogen exposure could be identified by cataloging public T cell receptors. A separate validation cohort of 90 to 150 different subjects was used in addition to the 666-subject first cohort. The investigation overall reported the following: Of the cluster scores, 90% to 95% were above 0 in a later analysis, which found that TCRs clustered in the first cohort also tended to co-occur in the 130 or so validation repertoires. All 120 repertoires were used to score co-occurrence in the validation cohort in a later analysis, because that analysis had no HLA typing for the cohort. In the study, approximately 160 TCR beta chains were listed as associated with cytomegalovirus. Across donors, most TCR sequences were observed very rarely, whereas some public TCRs were present in many individuals. In vitro tests confirmed that a few of the cytomegalovirus-associated TCR beta chains recognize cytomegalovirus antigens. The authors suggested that the approach could potentially be extended to other disease states and immunological phenotypes. In both the original and validation cohorts, the classifier was reported to diagnose cytomegalovirus status with high specificity and sensitivity.

Library preparation used the immunoSEQ multiplex PCR assay. The authors' analysis ran thus. A statistical classification framework was developed to diagnose cytomegalovirus status using the catalog of TCR beta chain sequences. TCRdb holds this immuneACCESS table with in-frame rearrangements only. Some clones are missing; in checked studies, unresolved V genes explain under half, and the rest has no known cause. The V and J calls and clone size come from that table; D and trimming were worked out from the DNA. The sample table lists 78,000 or so clones, 90% to 97% of them with a count of one. The ten largest clones capture roughly 1.6% of the sample. The sequence was collected from a young man in good health and CMV-seropositive. Sequencing was performed on PBMCs.

The DNA sequence is TGTGCCAGCAGCGGCGACCGATGGGAGCGGGAGAGCTCCTACAATGAGCAGTTCTTC. Its coded protein is CASSGDRWERESSYNEQFF. The rearrangement joined TRBV9 to TRBJ2-1, and 8 bases in between align with TRBD2. Taken from the germline V gene, the CDR1 and CDR2 loops are SGDLS and YYNGEE. The germline V end is reduced by 3 bases and the J end by 0 bases; junction bases left unmatched: 14. The CDR3 holds 19 amino acids from the cysteine to the phenylalanine. Only the CDR3 DNA stays, 57 bases, in frame from base 1.